This TCR beta chain was found in a study of T cells after posttransplantation cyclophosphamide. Whole-study findings and limits: Recipient CMV seropositivity and CMV reactivation strongly tracked TRB clonality.

CDR1 and CDR2 (germline): LNHDA, SQIVND (reference sequence). This CDR3 is 17 amino acids long. Trimming at V came to 2 bases and at J to 3 bases, leaving 8 bases not matched to a gene. Data came from immunoSEQ multiplex PCR; TCRdb stores just in-frame clones and leaves some out. Here the sample spans approximately 30,000 clones, 80% to 90% being singletons. As to this clone: Its antigen remains unknown.

The chain recombines TRBV19 with TRBJ1-2; 11 nucleotides align to TRBD1. Sequenced input: PBMCs. The TCR was taken from a man in his fifties. The CDR3 region has the DNA TGTGCCAGTAGTATATGGACAGGGGGCGAACTAGACTATGGCTACACCTTC. The encoded protein is CASSIWTGGELDYGYTF.